Listed here are 14 T cell receptor beta chains from one sample, sequenced in a study of T cell changes during pregnancy in multiple sclerosis. The repertoire was sequenced with immunoSEQ multiplex PCR; TCRdb's copy has only in-frame clones and lacks some. The sample shows about 73,000 clones, around 92% of them seen only once. The sample consisted of peripheral blood, taken in the third trimester of pregnancy. The source is a female donor in good health, enrolled as a control in a pregnancy study.

As DNA, the CDR3 is TGTGCCAGCAGTTACGGCAATGAGCAGTTCTTC. Its translation is CASSYGNEQFF. The gene calls are TRBV28 and TRBJ2-1; D unresolved. Trimming cost V 4 bases and J 6 bases, with 4 bases left between them. The CDR3 totals 11 residues. Germline CDR1 is MDHEN and CDR2 is SYDVKM.

The chain employs TRBV5-1 and TRBJ2-3; 13 bases align to TRBD2. The CDR3 is 17 amino acids. V shed 4 bases and J 0 bases; nucleotides not matched to a gene: 5. Germline V CDR1 and CDR2: SGHRS, YFSETQ. The CDR3, as DNA: TGCGCCAGCAGCACCGGGACTAGCGGGGATAGCACAGATACGCAGTATTTT. It encodes CASSTGTSGDSTDTQYF.

The chain uses TRBV28 and TRBJ2-1, with 14 bases matching TRBD2. J lost 3 bases, V lost 5 bases, and 6 bases had no gene match. CDR3 length: 17 amino acids. Germline CDR1 and CDR2: MDHEN and SYDVKM. CDR3 DNA sequence: TGTGCCAGCAGTGGGACTAGCGGGGGTGTACTCTACAATGAGCAGTTCTTC. It yields the protein CASSGTSGGVLYNEQFF. Full variable domain (outside the CDR3, taken from reference TRBV28 and TRBJ2-1): DVKVTQSSRYLVKRTGEKVFLECVQDMDHENMFWYRQDPGLGLRLIYFSYDVKMKEKGDIPEGYSVSREKKERFSLILESASTNQTSMYLCASSGTSGGVLYNEQFFGPGTRLTVL.

The chain couples TRBV10-3 to TRBJ1-5; D is possibly TRBD1 (5 bases). V was shortened by 6 bases and J by 4 bases, with 10 bases between the two germline ends. Germline CDR1 ENHRY, CDR2 SYGVKD. This CDR3 is built from 13 residues. DNA for the CDR3: TGTGCCATCAGGGCGGCAGGGAATCAGCCCCAGCATTTT. It codes for CAIRAAGNQPQHF.

The V and J genes are TRBV27 and TRBJ2-2, with 10 positions matching TRBD2. This CDR3 contains 18 residues. The V gene's germline CDR1 is MNHEY and CDR2 SMNVEV (reference sequence). The J segment lost 4 bases and the V segment lost 4 bases, leaving 12 bases of the junction unmatched. The CDR3 region has the DNA TGTGCCAGCAGTTCAACTGCCGGACTAGCGGTCTTCACCGGGGAGCTGTTTTTT. Its protein product is CASSSTAGLAVFTGELFF.

The chain recombines TRBV7-6 with TRBJ2-1, with D possibly TRBD1 on 6 matching bases. Between the trimmed V and J ends, which lost 5 bases and 7 bases, there was a span of 12 bases. In germline, CDR1 is SGHVS, CDR2 FNYEAQ. CDR3 length: 13 residues. The CDR3 loop is CASSPRTANEQFF. In nucleotides, the CDR3 is TGTGCCAGCAGCCCCCGGACAGCTAATGAGCAGTTCTTC. The whole variable domain, filled in from reference TRBV7-6 and TRBJ2-1, reads GAGVSQSPRYKVTKRGQDVALRCDPISGHVSLYWYRQALGQGPEFLTYFNYEAQQDKSGLPNDRFSAERPEGSISTLTIQRTEQRDSAMYRCASSPRTANEQFFGPGTRLTVL.

The J gene is TRBJ2-1, the V gene TRBV10-3, with no clear D. CDR3 length: 13 amino acids. Germline assignment: CDR1 ENHRY and CDR2 SYGVKD. The V and J ends lost 5 bases and 3 bases respectively, with 8 bases between them. CDR3 in DNA: TGTGCCATCAGTCTTGGCAGCTACAATGAGCAGTTCTTC. Its translation is CAISLGSYNEQFF.

The chain recombines TRBV29-1 with TRBJ2-3, with 7 bases matching TRBD2. In germline, CDR1 is SQVTM, CDR2 ANQGSEA. V lost 6 bases, J lost 0 bases, and 9 bases stayed unmatched. The CDR3 length is 15 residues. CDR3 region: CSVREGSTSTDTQYF. CDR3 nucleotide sequence: TGCAGCGTAAGGGAGGGGAGCACTAGCACAGATACGCAGTATTTT.

This chain uses TRBV19 with TRBJ1-5, with TRBD1 as a possible D gene (6 bases). The CDR3 sequence is 13 residues long. V was pared by 7 bases and J by 9 bases, with 16 bases between. Germline V CDR1 and CDR2: LNHDA, SQIVND (reference sequence). The CDR3: CASNPGEVGPQHF. The CDR3 DNA reads TGTGCCAGTAACCCAGGGGAAGTAGGGCCCCAGCATTTT.

The chain joins TRBV7-8 to TRBJ2-2, with D possibly matching TRBD1 (6 bases). CDR1 and CDR2 from the germline V gene are SGHVS and FQNEAQ. CDR3 length: 15 residues. Deletions cut 1 base from V and 5 bases from J, with 11 bases between. This CDR3 is CASSLGVRGTGELFF. CDR3 nucleotide sequence: TGTGCCAGCAGCTTAGGTGTGAGGGGGACCGGGGAGCTGTTTTTT.

This clone was seen once. The chain carries TRBV15 and TRBJ2-2, with D possibly matching TRBD2 (5 bases). V lost 0 bases to trimming and J lost 6 bases, with 14 bases between them. Germline CDR1 is LNHNV and CDR2 is YYDKDF (reference sequence). CDR3 length equals 16 residues. The CDR3, as DNA: TGTGCCACCAGCAGAGATTTAGGGCCAGCGGCCGGGGAGCTGTTTTTT. Encoded protein: CATSRDLGPAAGELFF. The full variable domain, with the rest looked up from reference TRBV15 and TRBJ2-2, is DAMVIQNPRYQVTQFGKPVTLSCSQTLNHNVMYWYQQKSSQAPKLLFHYYDKDFNNEADTPDNFQSRRPNTSFCFLDIRSPGLGDTAMYLCATSRDLGPAAGELFFGEGSRLTVL.

Points on this clone: Germline is not matched at one junction end, which may reflect a read error. This sequence joins TRBV18 and TRBJ2-5; 11 bases are shared with TRBD1. In germline, CDR1 is KGHSH, CDR2 LQKENI. The CDR3 spans 16 residues. The CDR3 region is CASSPPGTGGQETQYF. CDR3 DNA sequence: TGTGCCAGCTCGCCACCAGGGACAGGGGGACAAGAGACCCAGTACTTC.

The V gene is TRBV6-1, the J gene TRBJ1-2; tentative D call: TRBD1 (5 bases). The CDR3 is 13 residues long. Germline V gene lookup returns CDR1 MNHNS and CDR2 SASEGT. Trimming took off 4 bases at V and 5 bases at J, with 11 bases between the two ends. Here the CDR3 reads CASSGGGWYGYTF. For the CDR3, the DNA is TGTGCCAGCAGTGGGGGGGGGTGGTATGGCTACACCTTC.

The V call is TRBV5-1, the J call TRBJ2-7, with TRBD2 matching 7 bases. Trimming cost V 0 bases and J 4 bases; bases outside gene matches: 4. Germline V gene lookup returns CDR1 SGHRS and CDR2 YFSETQ. The CDR3 runs 14 residues. DNA for the CDR3: TGCGCCAGCAGCTTGGGGGGGGGTTTTTACGAGCAGTACTTC. Translating it yields CASSLGGGFYEQYF.